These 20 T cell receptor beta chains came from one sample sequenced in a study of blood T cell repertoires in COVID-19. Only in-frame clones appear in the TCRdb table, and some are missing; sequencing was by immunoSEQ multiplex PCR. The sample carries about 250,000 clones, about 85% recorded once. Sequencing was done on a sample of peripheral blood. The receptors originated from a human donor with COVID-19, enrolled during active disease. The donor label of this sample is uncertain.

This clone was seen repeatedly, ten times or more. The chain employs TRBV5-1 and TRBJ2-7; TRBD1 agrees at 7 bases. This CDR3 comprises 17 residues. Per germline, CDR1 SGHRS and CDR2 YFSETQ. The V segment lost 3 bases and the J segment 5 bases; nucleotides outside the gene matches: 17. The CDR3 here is CASSSRNAGGAVNEQYF. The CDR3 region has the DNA TGCGCCAGCAGCTCGCGGAACGCAGGGGGTGCCGTAAACGAGCAGTACTTC.

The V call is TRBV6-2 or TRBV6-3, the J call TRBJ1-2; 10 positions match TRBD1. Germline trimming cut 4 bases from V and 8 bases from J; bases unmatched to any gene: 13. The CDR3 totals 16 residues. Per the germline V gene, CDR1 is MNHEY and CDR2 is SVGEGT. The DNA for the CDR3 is TGTGCCAGCAGTTCCCGCCGGACAGGGGGATTCGACGGCTACACCTTC. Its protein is CASSSRRTGGFDGYTF.

The CDR3 DNA follows: TGTGCCAGCAGTCTGGGACAGGGGAGCGGTTCACCCCTCCACTTT. Translation gives CASSLGQGSGSPLHF. The chain combines TRBV2 with TRBJ1-6; 10 bases match TRBD1. V was pared by 5 bases and J by 9 bases, with 7 bases of the junction left unmatched. From germline, CDR1 is SNHLY and CDR2 FYNNEI. This CDR3 comprises 15 residues. Combining the CDR3 with reference TRBV2 and TRBJ1-6 gives the whole variable domain EPEVTQTPSHQVTQMGQEVILRCVPISNHLYFYWYRQILGQKVEFLVSFYNNEISEKSEIFDDQFSVERPDGSNFTLKIRSTKLEDSAMYFCASSLGQGSGSPLHFGNGTRLTVT.

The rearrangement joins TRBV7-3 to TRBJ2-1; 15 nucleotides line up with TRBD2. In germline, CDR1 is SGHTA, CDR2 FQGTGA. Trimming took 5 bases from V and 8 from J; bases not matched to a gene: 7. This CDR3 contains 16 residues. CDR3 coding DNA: TGTGCCAGCAGCCTAGGGACTAGCGGGAGGAGAGATGAGCAGTTCTTC. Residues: CASSLGTSGRRDEQFF.

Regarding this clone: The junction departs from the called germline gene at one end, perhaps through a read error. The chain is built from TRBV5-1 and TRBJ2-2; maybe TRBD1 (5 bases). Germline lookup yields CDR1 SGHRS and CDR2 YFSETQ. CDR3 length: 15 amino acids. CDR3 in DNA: TGCGCCAGCAGCTTGGCGGCAGGGAACGCCGGGGAGCTGTTTTTT. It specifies CASSLAAGNAGELFF.

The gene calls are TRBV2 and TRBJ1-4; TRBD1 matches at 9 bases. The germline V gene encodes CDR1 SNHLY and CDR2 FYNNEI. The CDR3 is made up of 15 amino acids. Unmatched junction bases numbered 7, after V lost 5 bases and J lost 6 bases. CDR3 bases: TGTGCCAGCAGTCCAGACCGGGACAGGGATGAAAAACTGTTTTTT. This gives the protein CASSPDRDRDEKLFF.

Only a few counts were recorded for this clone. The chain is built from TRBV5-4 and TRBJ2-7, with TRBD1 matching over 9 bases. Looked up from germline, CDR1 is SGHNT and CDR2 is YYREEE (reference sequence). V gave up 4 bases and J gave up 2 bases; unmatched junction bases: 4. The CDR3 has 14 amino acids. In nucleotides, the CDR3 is TGTGCCAGCAGCCCACAGGGGGCGACCTACGAGCAGTACTTC. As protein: CASSPQGATYEQYF.

CDR3 in amino acids: CASSERNQPQHF. The CDR3 DNA follows: TGTGCCAGCAGTGAACGGAATCAGCCCCAGCATTTT. The rearrangement uses TRBV2 and TRBJ1-5; D is ambiguous. The germline CDR1 and CDR2 sequences are SNHLY and FYNNEI. The germline V and J ends were trimmed by 2 bases and 4 bases, with 3 bases remaining between them. CDR3 length: 12 amino acids.

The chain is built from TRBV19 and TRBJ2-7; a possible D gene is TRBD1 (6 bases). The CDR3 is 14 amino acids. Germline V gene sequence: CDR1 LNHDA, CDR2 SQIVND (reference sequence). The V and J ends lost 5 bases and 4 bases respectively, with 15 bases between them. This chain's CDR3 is CASSSRDRTYEQYF. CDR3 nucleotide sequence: TGTGCCAGTAGTTCCCGAGACAGGACTTACGAGCAGTACTTC.

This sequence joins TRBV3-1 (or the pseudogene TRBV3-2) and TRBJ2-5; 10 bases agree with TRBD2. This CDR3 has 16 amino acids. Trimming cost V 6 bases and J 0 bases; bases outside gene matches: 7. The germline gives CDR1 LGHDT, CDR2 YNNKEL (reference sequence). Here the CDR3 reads CASSRGLAEDQETQYF. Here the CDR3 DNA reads TGTGCCAGCAGTCGTGGACTAGCGGAAGACCAAGAGACCCAGTACTTC.

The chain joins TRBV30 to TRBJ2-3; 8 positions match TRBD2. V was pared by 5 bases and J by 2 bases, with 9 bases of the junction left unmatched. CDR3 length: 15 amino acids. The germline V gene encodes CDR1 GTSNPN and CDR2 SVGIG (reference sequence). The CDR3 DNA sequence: TGTGCCTGGGTGGATCTAGCGGGTACCACAGATACGCAGTATTTT. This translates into CAWVDLAGTTDTQYF.

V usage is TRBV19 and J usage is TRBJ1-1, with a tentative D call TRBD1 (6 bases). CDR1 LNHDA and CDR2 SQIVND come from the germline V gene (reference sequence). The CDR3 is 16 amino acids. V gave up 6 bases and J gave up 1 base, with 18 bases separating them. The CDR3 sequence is CASRLGLGASNTEAFF. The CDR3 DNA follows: TGTGCCAGTAGGCTAGGGTTGGGGGCCTCGAACACTGAAGCTTTCTTT.

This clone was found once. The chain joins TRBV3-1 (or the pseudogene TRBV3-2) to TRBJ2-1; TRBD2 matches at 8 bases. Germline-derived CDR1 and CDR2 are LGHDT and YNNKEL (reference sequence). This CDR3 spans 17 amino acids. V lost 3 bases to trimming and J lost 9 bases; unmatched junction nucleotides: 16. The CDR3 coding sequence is TGTGCCAGCAGCCAGCCCTTGAGTAGCGGGGCCCCCATTGAGCAGTTCTTC. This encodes CASSQPLSSGAPIEQFF.

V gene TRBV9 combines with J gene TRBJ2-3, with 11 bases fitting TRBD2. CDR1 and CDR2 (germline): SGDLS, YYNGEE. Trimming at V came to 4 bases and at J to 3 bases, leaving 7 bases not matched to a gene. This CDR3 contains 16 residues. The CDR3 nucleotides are TGTGCCAGCAGCTTTACTAGCGGGAGAGCAACAGATACGCAGTATTTT. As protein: CASSFTSGRATDTQYF.

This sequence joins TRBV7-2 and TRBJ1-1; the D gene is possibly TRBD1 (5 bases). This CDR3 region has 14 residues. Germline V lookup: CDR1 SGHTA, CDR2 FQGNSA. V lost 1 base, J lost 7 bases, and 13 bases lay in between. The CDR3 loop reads CASSLVAGRGEAFF. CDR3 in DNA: TGTGCCAGCAGCTTAGTGGCCGGAAGGGGTGAAGCTTTCTTT.

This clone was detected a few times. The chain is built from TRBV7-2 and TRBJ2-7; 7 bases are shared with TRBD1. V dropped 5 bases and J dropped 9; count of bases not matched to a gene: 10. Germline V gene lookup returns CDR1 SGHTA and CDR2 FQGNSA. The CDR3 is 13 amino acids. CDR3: CASSTRQGQAQYF. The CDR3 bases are TGTGCCAGCAGCACCCGACAGGGCCAGGCGCAGTACTTC.

The CDR3 DNA is TGTGCCAGCAGCCCGGCACTAGCGGGTGGGGGGCCGCAGTATTTT. Translation gives CASSPALAGGGPQYF. This rearrangement joins TRBV7-3 to TRBJ2-3, with 9 bases aligning to TRBD2. CDR1 and CDR2 (germline): SGHTA, FQGTGA. V lost 5 bases to trimming and J lost 10 bases; unmatched junction nucleotides: 13. The CDR3 has 15 amino acids.

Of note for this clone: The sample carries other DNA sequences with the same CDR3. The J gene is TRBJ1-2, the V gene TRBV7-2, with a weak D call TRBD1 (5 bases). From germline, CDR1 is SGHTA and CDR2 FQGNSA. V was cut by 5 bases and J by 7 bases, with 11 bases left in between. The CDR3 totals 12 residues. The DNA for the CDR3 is TGTGCCAGCAGCCTACCAGGGTTTGGCTACACCTTC. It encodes CASSLPGFGYTF.

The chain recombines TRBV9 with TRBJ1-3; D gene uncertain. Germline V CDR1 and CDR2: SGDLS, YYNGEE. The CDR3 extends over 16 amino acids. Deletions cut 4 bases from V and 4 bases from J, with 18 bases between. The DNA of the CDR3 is TGTGCCAGCAGCACTTCGACGGAGAATTTCGGAAACACCATATATTTT. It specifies CASSTSTENFGNTIYF.

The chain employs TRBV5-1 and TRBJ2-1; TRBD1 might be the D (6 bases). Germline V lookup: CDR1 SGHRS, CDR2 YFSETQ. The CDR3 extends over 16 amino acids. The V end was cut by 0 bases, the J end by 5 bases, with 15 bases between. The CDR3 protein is CASSLDGQRTNNEQFF. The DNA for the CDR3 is TGCGCCAGCAGCTTGGACGGACAGAGAACAAACAATGAGCAGTTCTTC.